This TCR beta chain was retrieved from a study of CXCR3-negative and CXCR3-positive naive CD8 T cells. As for the study in general: About 150 million TRB reads were obtained in total, which works out to about 1.5 +/- 0.3 million per library.

About this clonotype itself: Its cognate antigen is unknown.

CDR3 length: 14 amino acids. Germline lookup yields CDR1 SQVTM and CDR2 ANQGSEA. Libraries of TRB cDNA were made by 5' RACE and carried UMIs. Using the 5' RACE reads, TCRdb records one entry per CDR3 protein without DNA. This table holds about 63,000 distinct CDR3 sequences. Notes on the study in general: Similarly elevated diversity marked both naive subsets, with memory CD8+ cells showing far lower diversity. Against CXCR3-negative naive cells, CXCR3-positive naive cells showed more hydrophobic TRB CDR3s. Naive CXCR3-negative and CXCR3-positive cells had similar TRBV-TRBJ usage; memory differed.

The naive CD8+ gate required CD45RO-CCR7+CD27+CD95- phenotype. This receptor was taken from a human donor in good health. Some clones in this sample may be carry-over from other donors' samples. The chain carries TRBV29-1 and TRBJ2-7; TCRdb names TRBD1, which stays unverified in the absence of DNA. The source material was naive CXCR3+ CD8+ T cells from blood. Subset in this sample: CD45RO-CCR7+CD27+CD95- naive CD8+ T cells expressing CXCR3 (TNR3+). CDR3 loop: CSVELDRDGYEQYF.